The 27 T cell receptor beta chains in this list originate from one sample, sequenced in a study of shared clonotypes between healthy human individuals. Clones were sequenced by immunoSEQ multiplex PCR, and TCRdb holds only the in-frame ones, with some missing. The table shows some 500,000 clones, with roughly three quarters occurring only once. Sequencing used PBMCs. The receptors derive from a middle-aged woman in good health. Some clones in this sample may be carry-over from other donors' samples.

A remark on this clone: With only one base between it and a far larger clone, this is likely a read error. Other DNA sequences in this specimen translate into the identical CDR3. The J gene is TRBJ2-5, the V gene TRBV19; TRBD1 matches 8 bases. The length of the CDR3 is 15 residues. Germline loops: CDR1 LNHDA, CDR2 SQIVND (reference sequence). The V segment lost 6 bases and the J segment 1 base; nucleotides outside the gene matches: 7. The CDR3 here is CASSSADRVQETQYF. The CDR3 DNA follows: TGTGCCAGTAGCTCTGCGGACAGGGTCCAAGAGACCCAGTACTTC.

Worth noting for this clone: A far larger clone lies a single base away; this is likely a read error. Other DNA sequences in the sample encode the same CDR3. This chain links TRBV10-3 with TRBJ1-5; the match to TRBD1 covers 9 bases. Trimming took 9 bases from V and 3 from J; bases not matched to a gene: 9. The CDR3 consists of 15 residues. CDR1 ENHRY and CDR2 SYGVKD come from the germline V gene. This chain's CDR3 is CAIRERQGDNQPQHF. DNA for the CDR3: TGTGCCATACGGGAGAGACAGGGGGACAATCAGCCCCAGCATTTT.

V gene TRBV29-1 combines with J gene TRBJ2-5; 10 bases map to TRBD1. CDR1 is SQVTM and CDR2 is ANQGSEA in the germline V gene. V lost 4 bases and J lost 3; bases outside the gene matches: 5. The CDR3 consists of 14 residues. The CDR3 nucleotides read TGCAGCGTTGCCGCCGGGACAGGGGAAGAGACCCAGTACTTC. Encoded protein: CSVAAGTGEETQYF.

The gene calls are TRBV28 and TRBJ2-7, with 7 bases lining up with TRBD1. The junction had 7 bases not matched to a gene; V was cut back by 5 bases and J by 6 bases. This CDR3 comprises 13 residues. The germline V gene encodes CDR1 MDHEN and CDR2 SYDVKM. The CDR3 bases are TGTGCCAGCAGTCCGGACAGGTACGGCGAGCAGTACTTC. As protein: CASSPDRYGEQYF.

V usage is TRBV28 and J usage is TRBJ1-2, with TRBD1 as a possible D gene (5 bases). CDR3 size: 13 residues. Germline V gene data show CDR1 as MDHEN and CDR2 as SYDVKM. Deletions cut 10 bases from V and 0 bases from J, with 12 bases between. CDR3 bases: TGTGCCATCCGGGACCGAACTAACTATGGCTACACCTTC. It specifies CAIRDRTNYGYTF.

Worth noting for this clone: Only one base separates this from a far larger clonotype, so it likely reflects a read error. The chain uses TRBV6-5 and TRBJ1-2; D is possibly TRBD1 (5 bases). The CDR3 is 13 amino acids. The V end was cut by 8 bases, the J end by 8 bases, with 18 bases between. CDR1 is MNHEY and CDR2 is SVGAGI in the germline V gene. CDR3 bases: TGTGCCAGCCAAAGGGGTCCTACGGACGGCTACACCTTC. This codes for CASQRGPTDGYTF.

This sequence joins TRBV6-6 and TRBJ1-1; no firm D call. Germline V gives CDR1 MNHNY, CDR2 SVGAGI (reference sequence). The germline V and J ends were trimmed by 8 bases and 0 bases, with 16 bases remaining between them. This CDR3 has 15 residues. The CDR3 region has the DNA TGTGCCAGCGAAAGAGGCGGAACAATGAACACTGAAGCTTTCTTT. This translates into CASERGGTMNTEAFF.

This chain connects TRBV7-9 to TRBJ2-1; 12 positions match TRBD2. Germline assignment: CDR1 SEHNR and CDR2 FQNEAQ (reference sequence). The junction had 6 bases not matched to a gene; V was cut back by 5 bases and J by 7 bases. The CDR3 spans 15 residues. CDR3 sequence reads: CASSRLAGGANEQFF. Written as DNA, the CDR3 is TGTGCCAGCAGCCGGCTAGCGGGAGGGGCAAATGAGCAGTTCTTC.

This clone was seen at least ten times. Other DNA variants within this sample encode the same CDR3. V and J are TRBV15 and TRBJ1-1; D unclear. V dropped 4 bases and J dropped 3 bases, with 6 bases sitting between them. The CDR3 has 12 amino acids. Germline lookup yields CDR1 LNHNV and CDR2 YYDKDF (reference sequence). In DNA form, the CDR3 reads TGTGCCACCAGCAAGGGATACACTGAAGCTTTCTTT. Encoded protein: CATSKGYTEAFF.

This clone was observed once. V gene TRBV6-1 combines with J gene TRBJ2-5; D may be TRBD1 (7 bases). Germline V lookup: CDR1 MNHNS, CDR2 SASEGT. V shed 9 bases and J shed 2 bases, with 16 bases lying between them. CDR3 length: 14 residues. The CDR3 sequence: CASSRGRGQETQYF. Here the CDR3 DNA reads TGTGCCAGTTCGCGGGGCAGGGGGCAAGAGACCCAGTACTTC.

This clone was found a few times. The chain employs TRBV7-9 and TRBJ1-4; the D is unclear. Trimming took 5 bases from V and 7 from J, leaving 20 bases between them. Germline V gene lookup returns CDR1 SEHNR and CDR2 FQNEAQ (reference sequence). There are 16 residues in the CDR3. The DNA for the CDR3 is TGTGCCAGCAGCCCTGGCCTGTTTAGTGGTGGTGAAAAACTGTTTTTT. It codes for CASSPGLFSGGEKLFF.

Comments on this clone: Distinct nucleotide sequences in the sample also encode this CDR3. The J gene is TRBJ2-1, the V gene TRBV9; D tentatively fits TRBD1 or TRBD2 (5 bases each). With 2 bases removed from V and 5 bases from J, the gap between germline ends came to 8 bases. The germline CDR1 and CDR2 sequences are SGDLS and YYNGEE. CDR3 size: 13 residues. The DNA of the CDR3 is TGTGCCAGCAGCGTGGGACGGGACAATGAGCAGTTCTTC. This codes for CASSVGRDNEQFF.

J is TRBJ2-1 and V is TRBV4-2; 7 bases are shared with TRBD2. V was pared by 4 bases and J by 5 bases, with 5 bases of the junction left unmatched. CDR3 length equals 14 residues. CDR1 and CDR2 (germline): LGHNA, YNFKEQ. The CDR3 is CASSPRTRDNEQFF. DNA for the CDR3: TGTGCCAGCAGCCCTCGGACTAGAGACAATGAGCAGTTCTTC.

This sequence joins TRBV5-4 and TRBJ2-2; TRBD2 matches 10 bases. The germline CDR1 and CDR2 sequences are SGHNT and YYREEE (reference sequence). V trimming: 4 bases; J trimming: 3 bases; junction bases outside the gene matches: 6. The CDR3 is made up of 16 amino acids. The DNA for the CDR3 is TGTGCCAGCAGCCTTGGGACTAGCGCCTACACCGGGGAGCTGTTTTTT. Encoded protein: CASSLGTSAYTGELFF.

V is TRBV5-6 and J is TRBJ2-3; 7 positions match TRBD2. Looked up from germline, CDR1 is SGHDT and CDR2 is YYEEEE. This CDR3 spans 16 amino acids. V gave up 4 bases and J gave up 0 bases; unmatched junction bases: 8. The CDR3 reads CASSLKLAASTDTQYF. CDR3 in DNA: TGTGCCAGCAGCCTCAAGCTAGCGGCTAGCACAGATACGCAGTATTTT.

In DNA form, the CDR3 reads TGTGCCTGGACCCTACTAGCGGGAGACCTTAAATTCTCGAGTGAGCAGTTCTTC. This translates into CAWTLLAGDLKFSSEQFF. The chain carries TRBV30 and TRBJ2-1; 11 bases line up with TRBD2. The J segment lost 9 bases and the V segment lost 4 bases, leaving 20 bases of the junction unmatched. The CDR3 loop spans 18 amino acids. The germline V gene encodes CDR1 GTSNPN and CDR2 SVGIG (reference sequence).

As for this clone: One end of the junction is discordant with germline, which a read error may explain. The same CDR3 can be traced to other DNA sequences in this sample. The CDR3: CASSRSRVVTDTQYF. CDR3 nucleotide sequence: TGTGCCAGCAGTAGGTCACGGGTGGTCACAGATACACAGTATTTT. The chain couples TRBV6-1 to TRBJ2-3; D is unclear. The germline gives CDR1 MNHNS, CDR2 SASEGT. The CDR3 consists of 15 residues.

The chain joins TRBV4-2 to TRBJ2-3, with D possibly being TRBD1 (5 bases). CDR1 and CDR2 (germline): LGHNA, YNFKEQ. The CDR3 consists of 15 residues. V dropped 7 bases and J dropped 2 bases, with 16 bases sitting between them. The CDR3 loop reads CASTPSETDTDTQYF. The CDR3 DNA reads as TGTGCCAGCACCCCCTCCGAGACAGACACAGATACGCAGTATTTT.

The chain uses TRBV18 and TRBJ2-7; D remains ambiguous. CDR3 size: 14 residues. V was shortened by 3 bases and J by 5 bases, with 14 bases between the two germline ends. Germline values: CDR1 KGHSH, CDR2 LQKENI. In nucleotides, the CDR3 is TGTGCCAGCTCACCTCTTAACACTGAGCACGAGCAGTACTTC. Translated: CASSPLNTEHEQYF.

The chain links TRBV5-8 to TRBJ2-3, with TRBD2 as a possible D gene (6 bases). Germline CDR1 SGHTS, CDR2 YDEGEE. This CDR3 is 13 amino acids long. V was pared by 4 bases and J by 4 bases, with 10 bases between. The CDR3 DNA reads as TGTGCCAGCAGCCAAGCGGGCGCAGATACGCAGTATTTT. It specifies CASSQAGADTQYF. The whole variable domain, remainder taken from reference TRBV5-8 and TRBJ2-3, is EAGVTQSPTHLIKTRGQQATLRCSPISGHTSVYWYQQALGLGLQFLLWYDEGEERNRGNFPPRFSGRQFPNYSSELNVNALELEDSALYLCASSQAGADTQYFGPGTRLTVL.

V usage is TRBV4-3 and J usage is TRBJ2-3; maybe TRBD2 (6 bases). Trimming took off 0 bases at V and 9 bases at J, with 19 bases between the two ends. Germline V gene data show CDR1 as LGHNA and CDR2 as YSLEER. The CDR3 spans 16 residues. CDR3 nucleotide sequence: TGCGCCAGCAGCCAAGATGGGGCTAGCGCTGGCCGCACGCAGTATTTT. Its translation is CASSQDGASAGRTQYF.

Comments on this clone: A much more abundant neighbour one base away suggests this may be a read error. V and J are TRBV29-1 and TRBJ2-7, with TRBD2 as a possible D gene (6 bases). CDR1 and CDR2 from the germline V gene are SQVTM and ANQGSEA. V gave up 4 bases and J gave up 6 bases, with 22 bases separating them. The CDR3 is 15 residues long. CDR3 sequence reads: CSVASVGGGAPEQYF. As DNA, the CDR3 is TGCAGCGTTGCCTCAGTGGGAGGAGGGGCCCCCGAGCAGTACTTC.

The chain recombines TRBV25-1 with TRBJ1-5; no definite D call. The CDR3 has 17 amino acids. The germline CDR1 and CDR2 sequences are MGHDK and SYGVNS. V lost 1 base and J lost 6, with 19 bases in between. Here the CDR3 reads CASSEFGQTLGSQPQHF. In DNA, the CDR3 is TGTGCCAGCAGTGAATTTGGGCAGACCTTAGGAAGTCAGCCCCAGCATTTT.

This clone was seen a single time. The V gene is TRBV5-1, the J gene TRBJ1-1; D gene uncertain. Trimming stripped 0 bases from V and 5 bases from J, with 11 bases between. The CDR3 consists of 14 residues. Germline values: CDR1 SGHRS, CDR2 YFSETQ. The CDR3 region is CASSLARKETEAFF. The CDR3 DNA reads as TGCGCCAGCAGCTTGGCCCGAAAGGAAACTGAAGCTTTCTTT. Drawing the rest from reference TRBV5-1 and TRBJ1-1, the complete variable domain is KAGVTQTPRYLIKTRGQQVTLSCSPISGHRSVSWYQQTPGQGLQFLFEYFSETQRNKGNFPGRFSGRQFSNSRSEMNVSTLELGDSALYLCASSLARKETEAFFGQGTRLTVV.

About this clone: A much larger clone sits a single nucleotide away, making a read error possible. The same CDR3 arises from other DNA sequences in this sample as well. The gene calls are TRBV4-3 and TRBJ2-3; 7 nucleotides align to TRBD2. Germline loops: CDR1 LGHNA, CDR2 YSLEER. This CDR3 contains 20 residues. The CDR3 sequence is CASSQGNGAGAPFSTDTQYF. CDR3 in DNA: TGCGCCAGCAGCCAGGGTAACGGGGCGGGAGCCCCATTTAGCACAGATACGCAGTATTTC.

This clone showed up just a few times. The chain joins TRBV6-5 to TRBJ1-2; no clear D. The CDR3 extends over 11 amino acids. Germline assignment: CDR1 MNHEY and CDR2 SVGAGI. With 2 bases removed from V and 7 bases from J, the gap between germline ends came to 5 bases. The CDR3 reads CASSYAGGYTF. DNA of the CDR3: TGTGCCAGCAGTTACGCGGGTGGCTACACCTTC.

The V call is TRBV18, the J call TRBJ1-2; D not resolved. Trimming pared 4 bases from V and 0 bases from J, leaving 15 bases between. The CDR3 runs to 16 residues. The germline CDR1 and CDR2 sequences are KGHSH and LQKENI. The CDR3, as DNA: TGTGCCAGCTCACTCGAAGGTGAAGCGGCTAACTATGGCTACACCTTC. The encoded protein is CASSLEGEAANYGYTF.